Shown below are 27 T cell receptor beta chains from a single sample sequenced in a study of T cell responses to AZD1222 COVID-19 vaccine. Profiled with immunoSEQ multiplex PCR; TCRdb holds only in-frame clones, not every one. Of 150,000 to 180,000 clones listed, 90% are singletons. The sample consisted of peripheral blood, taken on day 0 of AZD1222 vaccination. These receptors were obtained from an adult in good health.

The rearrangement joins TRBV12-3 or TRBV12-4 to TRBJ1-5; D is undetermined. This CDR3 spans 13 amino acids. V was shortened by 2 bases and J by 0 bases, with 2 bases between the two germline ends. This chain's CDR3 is CASSLYSNQPQHF. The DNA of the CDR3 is TGTGCCAGCAGTTTATATAGCAATCAGCCCCAGCATTTT.

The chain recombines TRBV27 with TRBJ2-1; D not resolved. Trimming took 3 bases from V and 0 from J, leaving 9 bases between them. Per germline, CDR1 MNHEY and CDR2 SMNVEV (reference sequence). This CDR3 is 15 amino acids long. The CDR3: CASSFLSGSYNEQFF. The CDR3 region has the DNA TGTGCCAGCAGTTTTCTGTCGGGCTCCTACAATGAGCAGTTCTTC.

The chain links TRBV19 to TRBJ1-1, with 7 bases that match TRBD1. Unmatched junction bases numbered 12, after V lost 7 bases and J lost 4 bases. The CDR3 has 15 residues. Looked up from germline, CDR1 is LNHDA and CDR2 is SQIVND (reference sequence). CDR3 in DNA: TGTGCCAGTACCAGGGGCCCAGGGGGGGTCACTGAAGCTTTCTTT. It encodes CASTRGPGGVTEAFF.

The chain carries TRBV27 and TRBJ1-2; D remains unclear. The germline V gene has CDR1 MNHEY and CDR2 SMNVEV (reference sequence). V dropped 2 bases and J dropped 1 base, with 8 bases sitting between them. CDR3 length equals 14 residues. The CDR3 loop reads CASSLHLSNYGYTF. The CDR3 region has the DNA TGTGCCAGCAGTTTACACCTGAGTAACTATGGCTACACCTTC.

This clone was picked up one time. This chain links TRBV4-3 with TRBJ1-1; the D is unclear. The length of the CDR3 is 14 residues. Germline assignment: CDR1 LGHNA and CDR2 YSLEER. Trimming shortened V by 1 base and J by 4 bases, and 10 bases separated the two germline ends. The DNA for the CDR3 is TGCGCCAGCAGCCAAGTAAAAGCGGGCACTGAAGCTTTCTTT. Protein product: CASSQVKAGTEAFF.

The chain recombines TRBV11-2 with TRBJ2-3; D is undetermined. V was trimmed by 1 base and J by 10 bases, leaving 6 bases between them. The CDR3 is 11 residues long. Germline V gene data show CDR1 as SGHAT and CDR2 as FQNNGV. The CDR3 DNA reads TGTGCCAGCAGCTTAGCCCGGGCGCAGTATTTT. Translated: CASSLARAQYF.

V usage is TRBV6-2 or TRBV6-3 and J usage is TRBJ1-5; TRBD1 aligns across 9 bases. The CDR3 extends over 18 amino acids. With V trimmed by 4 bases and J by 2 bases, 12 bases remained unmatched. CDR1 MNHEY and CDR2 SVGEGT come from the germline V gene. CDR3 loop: CASSFLEGQGGGNQPQHF. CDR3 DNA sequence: TGTGCCAGCAGTTTCCTCGAGGGACAGGGAGGTGGCAATCAGCCCCAGCATTTT.

CDR3 sequence (DNA): TGTGCCAGCAGTTTATGGGGGTCCGCGGGTCGGGGACTCTACAATGAGCAGTTCTTC. This codes for CASSLWGSAGRGLYNEQFF. The rearrangement joins TRBV27 to TRBJ2-1, with D perhaps matching TRBD2 (6 bases). This CDR3 has 19 residues. The ends were cut back, 1 base at V and 3 bases at J, with 22 bases in the middle. CDR1 and CDR2 (germline): MNHEY, SMNVEV (reference sequence).

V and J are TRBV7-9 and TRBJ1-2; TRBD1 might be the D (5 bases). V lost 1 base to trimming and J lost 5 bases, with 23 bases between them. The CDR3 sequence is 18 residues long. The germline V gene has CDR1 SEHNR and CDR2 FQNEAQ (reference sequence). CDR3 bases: TGTGCCAGCAGCTTAGGTAGCGAAGGGACTCAATATCGGTATGGCTACACCTTC. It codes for CASSLGSEGTQYRYGYTF. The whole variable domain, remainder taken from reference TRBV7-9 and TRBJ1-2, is DTGVSQNPRHKITKRGQNVTFRCDPISEHNRLYWYRQTLGQGPEFLTYFQNEAQLEKSRLLSDRFSAERPKGSFSTLEIQRTEQGDSAMYLCASSLGSEGTQYRYGYTFGSGTRLTVV.

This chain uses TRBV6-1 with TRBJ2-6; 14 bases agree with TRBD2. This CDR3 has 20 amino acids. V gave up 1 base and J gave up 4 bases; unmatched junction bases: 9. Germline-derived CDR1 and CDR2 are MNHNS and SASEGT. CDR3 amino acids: CASSEGWGLAGVPGANVLTF. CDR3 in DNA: TGTGCCAGCAGTGAAGGTTGGGGACTAGCGGGAGTTCCCGGGGCCAACGTCCTGACTTTC.

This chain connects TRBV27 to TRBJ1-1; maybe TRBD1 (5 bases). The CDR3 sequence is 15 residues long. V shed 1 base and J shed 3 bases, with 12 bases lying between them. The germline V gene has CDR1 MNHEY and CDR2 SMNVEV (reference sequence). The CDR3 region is CASSLLSGGYTEAFF. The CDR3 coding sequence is TGTGCCAGCAGTTTATTGTCCGGGGGGTACACTGAAGCTTTCTTT.

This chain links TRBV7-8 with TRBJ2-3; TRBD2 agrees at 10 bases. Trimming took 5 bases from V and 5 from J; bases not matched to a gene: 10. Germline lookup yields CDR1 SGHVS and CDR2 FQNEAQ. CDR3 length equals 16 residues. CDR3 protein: CASSQNLAGVGDTQYF. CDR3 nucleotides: TGTGCCAGCAGCCAAAATCTAGCGGGAGTCGGAGATACGCAGTATTTT.

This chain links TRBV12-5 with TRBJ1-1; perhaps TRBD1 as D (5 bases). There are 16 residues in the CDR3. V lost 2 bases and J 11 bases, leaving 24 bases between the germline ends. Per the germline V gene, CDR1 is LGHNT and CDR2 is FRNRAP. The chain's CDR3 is CASGLTGLGPRGWAFF. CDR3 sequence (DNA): TGTGCTAGTGGTTTGACGGGCTTGGGGCCACGAGGATGGGCTTTCTTT.

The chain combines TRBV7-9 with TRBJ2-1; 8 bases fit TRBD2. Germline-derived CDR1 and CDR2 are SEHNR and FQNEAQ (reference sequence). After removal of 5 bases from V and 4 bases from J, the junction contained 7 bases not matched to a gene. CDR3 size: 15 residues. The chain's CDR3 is CASSITGTSYNEQFF. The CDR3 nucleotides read TGTGCCAGCAGCATCACCGGGACTAGTTACAATGAGCAGTTCTTC.

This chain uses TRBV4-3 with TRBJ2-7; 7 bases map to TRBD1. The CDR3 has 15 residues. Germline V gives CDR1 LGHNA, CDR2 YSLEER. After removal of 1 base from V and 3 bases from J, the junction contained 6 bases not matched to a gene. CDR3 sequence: CASSQGSRQGYEQYF. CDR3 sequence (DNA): TGCGCCAGCAGCCAAGGGTCGAGACAGGGCTACGAGCAGTACTTC.

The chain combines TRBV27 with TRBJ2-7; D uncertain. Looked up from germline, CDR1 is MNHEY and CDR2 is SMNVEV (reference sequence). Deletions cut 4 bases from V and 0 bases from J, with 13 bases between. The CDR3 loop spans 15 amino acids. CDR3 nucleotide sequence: TGTGCCAGCAGTTCCCGGTTCGTTAGCTCCTACGAGCAGTACTTC. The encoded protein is CASSSRFVSSYEQYF.

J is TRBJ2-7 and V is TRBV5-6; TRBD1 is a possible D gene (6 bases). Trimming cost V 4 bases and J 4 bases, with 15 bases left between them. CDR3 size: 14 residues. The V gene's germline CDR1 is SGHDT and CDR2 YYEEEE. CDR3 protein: CASSRTGYNYEQYF. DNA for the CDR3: TGTGCCAGCAGCCGTACAGGGTATAATTACGAGCAGTACTTC. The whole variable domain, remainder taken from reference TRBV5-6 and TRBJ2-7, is DAGVTQSPTHLIKTRGQQVTLRCSPKSGHDTVSWYQQALGQGPQFIFQYYEEEERQRGNFPDRFSGHQFPNYSSELNVNALLLGDSALYLCASSRTGYNYEQYFGPGTRLTVT.

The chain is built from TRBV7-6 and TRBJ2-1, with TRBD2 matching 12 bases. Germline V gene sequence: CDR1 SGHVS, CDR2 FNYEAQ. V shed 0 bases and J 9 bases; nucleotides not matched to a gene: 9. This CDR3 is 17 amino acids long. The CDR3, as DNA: TGTGCCAGCAGCTTAGCGCCAGGGCTAGCGGGAGGGGTTGAGCAGTTCTTC. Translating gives CASSLAPGLAGGVEQFF.

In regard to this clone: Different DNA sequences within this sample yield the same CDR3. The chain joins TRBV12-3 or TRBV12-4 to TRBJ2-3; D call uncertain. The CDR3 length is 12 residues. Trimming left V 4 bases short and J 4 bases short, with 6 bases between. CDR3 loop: CASSSRSDTQYF. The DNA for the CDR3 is TGTGCCAGCAGTTCTAGATCAGATACGCAGTATTTT.

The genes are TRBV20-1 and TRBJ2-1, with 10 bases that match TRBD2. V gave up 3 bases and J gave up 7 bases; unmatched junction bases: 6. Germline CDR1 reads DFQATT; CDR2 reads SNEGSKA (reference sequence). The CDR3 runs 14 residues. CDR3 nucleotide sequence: TGCAGTGCTAGTCAAGCGGGAGGGAGGAATGAGCAGTTCTTC. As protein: CSASQAGGRNEQFF.

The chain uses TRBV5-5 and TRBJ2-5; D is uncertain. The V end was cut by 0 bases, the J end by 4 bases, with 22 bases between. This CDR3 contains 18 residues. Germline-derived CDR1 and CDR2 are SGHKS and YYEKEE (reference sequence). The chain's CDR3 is CASSLALSLFGVRETQYF. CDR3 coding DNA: TGTGCCAGCAGCTTGGCGTTAAGTCTTTTTGGAGTTCGAGAGACCCAGTACTTC.

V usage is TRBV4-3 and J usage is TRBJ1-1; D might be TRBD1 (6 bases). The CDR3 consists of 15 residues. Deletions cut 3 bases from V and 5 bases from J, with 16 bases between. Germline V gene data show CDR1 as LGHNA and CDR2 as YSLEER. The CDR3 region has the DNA TGCGCCAGCAGCCAGACGATACAGGGTGGTACTGAAGCTTTCTTT. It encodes CASSQTIQGGTEAFF.

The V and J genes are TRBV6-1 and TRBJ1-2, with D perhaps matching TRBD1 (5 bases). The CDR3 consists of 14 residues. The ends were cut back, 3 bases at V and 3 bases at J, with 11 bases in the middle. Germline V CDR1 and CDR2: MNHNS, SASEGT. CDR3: CASSEPQGYYGYTF. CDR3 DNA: TGTGCCAGCAGTGAGCCGCAGGGATACTATGGCTACACCTTC.

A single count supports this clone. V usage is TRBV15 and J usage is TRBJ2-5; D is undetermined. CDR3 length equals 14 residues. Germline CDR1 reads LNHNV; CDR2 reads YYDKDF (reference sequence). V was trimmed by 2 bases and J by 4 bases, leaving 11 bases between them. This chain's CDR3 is CATSRQQSTETQYF. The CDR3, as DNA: TGTGCCACCAGCAGACAGCAGTCCACAGAGACCCAGTACTTC. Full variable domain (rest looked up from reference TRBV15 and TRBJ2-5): DAMVIQNPRYQVTQFGKPVTLSCSQTLNHNVMYWYQQKSSQAPKLLFHYYDKDFNNEADTPDNFQSRRPNTSFCFLDIRSPGLGDTAMYLCATSRQQSTETQYFGPGTRLLVL.

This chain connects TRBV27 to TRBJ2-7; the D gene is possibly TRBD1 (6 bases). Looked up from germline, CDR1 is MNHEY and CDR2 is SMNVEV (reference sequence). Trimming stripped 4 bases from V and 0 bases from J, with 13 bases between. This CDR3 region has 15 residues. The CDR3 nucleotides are TGTGCCAGCAGTTATCGACAGGAGAGCTCCTACGAGCAGTACTTC. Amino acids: CASSYRQESSYEQYF.

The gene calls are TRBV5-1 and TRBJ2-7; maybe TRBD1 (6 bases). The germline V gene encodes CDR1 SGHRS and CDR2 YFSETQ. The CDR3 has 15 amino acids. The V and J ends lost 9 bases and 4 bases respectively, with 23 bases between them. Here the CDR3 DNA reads TGCGCCACCAAATTCGATTACGGACAGAAATACGAGCAGTACTTC. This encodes CATKFDYGQKYEQYF.

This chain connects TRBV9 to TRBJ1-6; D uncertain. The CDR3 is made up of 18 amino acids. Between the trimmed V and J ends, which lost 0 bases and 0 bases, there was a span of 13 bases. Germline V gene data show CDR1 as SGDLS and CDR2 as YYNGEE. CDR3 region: CASSVEQVRSSYNSPLHF. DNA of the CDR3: TGTGCCAGCAGCGTAGAGCAGGTCCGGAGCTCCTATAATTCACCCCTCCACTTT.